This TCR beta chain is drawn from a study of blood T cell repertoires in COVID-19. Study at large: Both acute and convalescent COVID-19 samples were obtained from the United States, Italy and Spain. Sample material is recorded as cDNA or gDNA derived from T cells, B-cell-depleted T cells, or PBMCs.

In the study's own analysis: Estimated nucleated cell counts came from reference gene primer amplification. Using immunoSEQ multiplex PCR, the repertoire was profiled, and TCRdb retains in-frame clones only, with some absent. Clonal size and the V and J genes are those of that table, whereas D and trimming came from the DNA. There are more than 200,000 clones in the sample; 75% to 85% occur only once, and 8.2% lies in the top ten. Recruited during active infection, patients (from Seattle) were subsequently followed longitudinally. Sequenced sample: peripheral blood. This sequence was found in a woman older than 75 with COVID-19, enrolled during active disease.

The CDR3 nucleotides are TGTGCCTGGAGTGTCGGGGGGGGAGATCAGCCCCAGCATTTT. As protein: CAWSVGGGDQPQHF. The gene calls are TRBV30 and TRBJ1-5; D might be TRBD1 (5 bases). The V and J ends lost 0 bases and 5 bases respectively, with 11 bases between them. This CDR3 spans 14 amino acids. Per germline, CDR1 GTSNPN and CDR2 SVGIG (reference sequence).